This entry lists 5 T cell receptor beta chains sequenced from one sample in a study of human T cells and chemical hapten exposure. Using its own MiXCR run on the RACE reads, TCRdb lists one record per CDR3 protein. The data hold approximately 400,000 distinct CDR3 sequences, with roughly 4.6% observed a single time. Time point here: pre-sensitization, week 0. Indicated treatment: therapeutic diphenylcyclopropenone sensitization with weekly scalp DPC. The specimen was whole blood, collected in connection with sensitization to the hapten diphenylcyclopropenone (DPC). These receptors all stem from a woman aged 45-65 years with alopecia areata. Some clones in this sample may be carry-over from other donors' samples.

This chain joins TRBV28 and TRBJ2-2, with 9 positions matching TRBD2. Germline V gives CDR1 MDHEN, CDR2 SYDVKM. The CDR3 contains 14 residues. J gave up 6 bases and V 6 bases, and 5 bases lay outside the gene matches. The chain's CDR3 is CASRGGTSPGELFF. In DNA, the CDR3 is TGTGCCAGCAGGGGGGGGACTAGCCCCGGGGAGCTGTTTTTT.

This clonotype was seen a handful of times. The J gene is TRBJ2-6, the V gene TRBV2; 9 positions agree with TRBD1. V lost 6 bases to trimming and J lost 2 bases; unmatched junction nucleotides: 8. Per germline, CDR1 SNHLY and CDR2 FYNNEI. The CDR3 is 17 amino acids. CDR3 residues: CASRVGTGRPGANVLTF. CDR3 sequence (DNA): TGTGCCAGCAGGGTTGGGACAGGGAGACCTGGGGCCAACGTCCTGACTTTC.

The sample holds a few counts of this clonotype. The rearrangement links TRBV12-3 or TRBV12-4 to TRBJ2-6, with D maybe TRBD1 (5 bases). V was clipped by 6 bases and J by 0 bases, with 15 bases between them. The CDR3 consists of 17 residues. As DNA, the CDR3 is TGTGCCAGCAGCCACGACAGAGTACTCTCTGGGGCCAACGTCCTGACTTTC. Residues: CASSHDRVLSGANVLTF.

The sample holds many counts of this clonotype. The rearrangement uses TRBV12-3 or TRBV12-4 and TRBJ1-1; a weak D match, TRBD1 (6 bases). Deletions cut 7 bases from V and 5 bases from J, with 14 bases between. This CDR3 is 13 amino acids long. This CDR3 reads CASTLRGETEAFF. In DNA, the CDR3 is TGTGCCAGCACCCTTAGGGGGGAAACTGAAGCTTTCTTT.

Ten or more counts support this clonotype. The gene calls are TRBV20-1 and TRBJ2-7; 7 nucleotides agree with TRBD2. CDR3 length: 12 residues. The V gene end was trimmed by 3 bases and the J gene end by 2 bases; junction bases not matched to a gene: 1. In germline, CDR1 is DFQATT, CDR2 SNEGSKA (reference sequence). The CDR3 nucleotides are TGCAGTGCTAGCGGACTAGCCTACGAGCAGTACTTC. It is translated as CSASGLAYEQYF.